A selection of T cell receptor beta chains follows, all from one sample in a study of shared clonotypes between healthy human individuals. The protocol was immunoSEQ multiplex PCR, while the TCRdb copy is restricted to in-frame clones and leaves out a portion. In the table there are over 2 million clones, less than 95% of which are singletons. Material for sequencing was naive CD4+ T cells from PBMCs. The receptor set was obtained from a man in his late teens or twenties in good health. Some clones in this sample may be carry-over from other donors' samples. The CDR3 runs from the conserved cysteine through the conserved F or W. The order of the fields is D gene, clone size, V gene, J gene, CDR3 DNA, CDR3 protein. The D gene is left open where the match is weak. Size tells how often a clone was seen (once, few, many) or the class of an expanded clone, and some rows leave it out.

d_gene: TRBD1
abundance: -
v_gene: TRBV6-6
j_gene: TRBJ2-7
CDR3nt: TGTGCCAGCAGTTACTCGCGGGACAGGGGCCACGAGCAGTACTTC
CDR3aa: CASSYSRDRGHEQYF

d_gene: -
abundance: -
v_gene: TRBV11-2
j_gene: TRBJ2-5
CDR3nt: TGTGCCAGCAGCCCCTCGCCGGCGGCCATAGAGACCCAGTACTTC
CDR3aa: CASSPSPAAIETQYF

d_gene: -
abundance: -
v_gene: TRBV29-1
j_gene: TRBJ2-7
CDR3nt: TGCAGCGTTGACTTCCGCGGGGATTCCTACGAGCAGTACTTC
CDR3aa: CSVDFRGDSYEQYF

d_gene: -
abundance: -
v_gene: TRBV6-4
j_gene: TRBJ2-3
CDR3nt: TGTGCCAGCAGTAAGGGTGTACACCCTAGCACAGATACGCAGTATTTT
CDR3aa: CASSKGVHPSTDTQYF

d_gene: -
abundance: -
v_gene: TRBV11-2
j_gene: TRBJ2-1
CDR3nt: TGTGCCAGCAGCTTAGATACCCCCCCCGTTGAGCAGTTCTTC
CDR3aa: CASSLDTPPVEQFF

d_gene: TRBD2
abundance: -
v_gene: TRBV29-1
j_gene: TRBJ2-1
CDR3nt: TGCAGCGTCGGGACTAGCGGACCCTACAATGAGCAGTTCTTC
CDR3aa: CSVGTSGPYNEQFF

d_gene: TRBD1
abundance: -
v_gene: TRBV7-2
j_gene: TRBJ2-5
CDR3nt: TGTGCCAGCAGCCTACAGGGACAGGGGGCAGGAAAGACCCAGTACTTC
CDR3aa: CASSLQGQGAGKTQYF

d_gene: -
abundance: -
v_gene: TRBV5-4
j_gene: TRBJ2-2
CDR3nt: TGTGCCAGCAGCACCGGGGGAGAAGTCGGGGAGCTGTTTTTT
CDR3aa: CASSTGGEVGELFF

d_gene: -
abundance: -
v_gene: TRBV4-1
j_gene: TRBJ1-4
CDR3nt: TGCGCCAGCAGCCAGCTGGGGGGCTGGGAAAAACTGTTTTTT
CDR3aa: CASSQLGGWEKLFF

d_gene: -
abundance: few
v_gene: TRBV6-5
j_gene: TRBJ1-1
CDR3nt: TGTGCCAGCAAAGAAAGGGGTGAAGCTTTCTTT
CDR3aa: CASKERGEAFF

d_gene: TRBD2
abundance: -
v_gene: TRBV15
j_gene: TRBJ2-5
CDR3nt: TGTGCCACGCAGCGGGAGGGCCTAGAGACCCAGTACTTC
CDR3aa: CATQREGLETQYF

d_gene: -
abundance: -
v_gene: TRBV18
j_gene: TRBJ1-2
CDR3nt: TGTGCCAGCTCACCGGCCGCCAGTACGGATGGCTACACCTTC
CDR3aa: CASSPAASTDGYTF

d_gene: TRBD1
abundance: -
v_gene: TRBV7-9
j_gene: TRBJ1-1
CDR3nt: TGTGCCAGCAGCGCCGACAGGGGGCCTTGGTCTGAAGCTTTCTTT
CDR3aa: CASSADRGPWSEAFF

d_gene: -
abundance: -
v_gene: TRBV7-8
j_gene: TRBJ1-1
CDR3nt: TGTGCCAGCAGCGTGGGGGGAAACCCGAACACTGAAGCTTTCTTT
CDR3aa: CASSVGGNPNTEAFF

d_gene: -
abundance: -
v_gene: TRBV19
j_gene: TRBJ2-1
CDR3nt: TGTGCCAGTAGTATAGGTGGGAGCGGCGGCAATGAGCAGTTCTTC
CDR3aa: CASSIGGSGGNEQFF

d_gene: -
abundance: -
v_gene: TRBV21-1
j_gene: TRBJ1-4
CDR3nt: TGTGCCAGCAGCAAAGAGGCAGGGTTAGGTGAAAAACTGTTTTTT
CDR3aa: CASSKEAGLGEKLFF

d_gene: -
abundance: once
v_gene: TRBV27
j_gene: TRBJ2-5
CDR3nt: TGTGCCAGCAGAAGAAGACAAACAGGGTTTCAAGAGACCCAGTACTTC
CDR3aa: CASRRRQTGFQETQYF

d_gene: -
abundance: -
v_gene: TRBV11-2
j_gene: TRBJ2-7
CDR3nt: TGTGCCAGCAGCTTAGGTCAGGCAGGGTCCTACGAGCAGTACTTC
CDR3aa: CASSLGQAGSYEQYF

d_gene: TRBD2
abundance: -
v_gene: TRBV2
j_gene: TRBJ2-7
CDR3nt: TGTGCCAGCAGGGAAAGCGGGACTGGCTACGAGCAGTACTTC
CDR3aa: CASRESGTGYEQYF

d_gene: TRBD1
abundance: -
v_gene: TRBV2
j_gene: TRBJ1-4
CDR3nt: TGTGCCAGCAGCCCTAGGACAGGGGGAAATGAAAAACTGTTTTTT
CDR3aa: CASSPRTGGNEKLFF

d_gene: -
abundance: -
v_gene: TRBV28
j_gene: TRBJ2-1
CDR3nt: TGTGCCAGCAGTTACCATGGGGGGAGTAACGACAATGAGCAGTTCTTC
CDR3aa: CASSYHGGSNDNEQFF

d_gene: -
abundance: -
v_gene: TRBV15
j_gene: TRBJ2-1
CDR3nt: TGTGCCACCAGCAGAGGGGTCCACAATGAGCAGTTCTTC
CDR3aa: CATSRGVHNEQFF

d_gene: -
abundance: once
v_gene: TRBV28
j_gene: TRBJ1-5
CDR3nt: TGTGCCAGCTCGGGGGTGGGATACGGCAATCAGCCCCAGCATTTT
CDR3aa: CASSGVGYGNQPQHF

d_gene: -
abundance: -
v_gene: TRBV28
j_gene: TRBJ2-2
CDR3nt: TGTGCCAGCAGACCGGACAGCAGGACCGGGGAGCTGTTTTTT
CDR3aa: CASRPDSRTGELFF

d_gene: -
abundance: -
v_gene: TRBV28
j_gene: TRBJ2-7
CDR3nt: TGTGCCAGCAGTTCCCCCGGGGCGTCATACTCCTCCTACGAGCAGTACTTC
CDR3aa: CASSSPGASYSSYEQYF

d_gene: -
abundance: -
v_gene: TRBV19
j_gene: TRBJ1-5
CDR3nt: TGTGCCAGTGGACTCCGGAACCAGCCCCAGCATTTT
CDR3aa: CASGLRNQPQHF

d_gene: TRBD1
abundance: -
v_gene: TRBV29-1
j_gene: TRBJ1-1
CDR3nt: TGCAGCGTTCAGGGGGGAACTCCGAACACTGAAGCTTTCTTT
CDR3aa: CSVQGGTPNTEAFF

d_gene: TRBD1
abundance: -
v_gene: TRBV28
j_gene: TRBJ1-5
CDR3nt: TGTGCCAGCAGTTTATATGCAGGGTCAGGGGGCGCGTTGGGCAATCAGCCCCAGCATTTT
CDR3aa: CASSLYAGSGGALGNQPQHF

d_gene: -
abundance: -
v_gene: TRBV4-1
j_gene: TRBJ2-5
CDR3nt: TGCGCCAGCAGCCAAGATATGTTTAATCGGGAGACCCAGTACTTC
CDR3aa: CASSQDMFNRETQYF

d_gene: -
abundance: -
v_gene: TRBV7-3
j_gene: TRBJ2-3
CDR3nt: TGTGCCAGCGCCTCTAGCACAGATACGCAGTATTTT
CDR3aa: CASASSTDTQYF

d_gene: -
abundance: -
v_gene: TRBV9
j_gene: TRBJ2-1
CDR3nt: TGTGCCAGCAGCGCCTCTTCCCGAGGGTTCAATGAGCAGTTCTTC
CDR3aa: CASSASSRGFNEQFF

d_gene: -
abundance: -
v_gene: TRBV20-1
j_gene: TRBJ1-1
CDR3nt: TGCAGTGCTAGACAGTTCACTGAAGCTTTCTTT
CDR3aa: CSARQFTEAFF

d_gene: TRBD1
abundance: -
v_gene: TRBV7-9
j_gene: TRBJ2-7
CDR3nt: TGTGCCAGCAGCCGCACCCTGGACAGGGGGGATCGCGAGCAGTACTTC
CDR3aa: CASSRTLDRGDREQYF

d_gene: -
abundance: -
v_gene: TRBV4-3
j_gene: TRBJ2-3
CDR3nt: TGCGCCAGCAGCCAAGCACAACCAGGGGTCACAGATACGCAGTATTTT
CDR3aa: CASSQAQPGVTDTQYF

d_gene: -
abundance: once
v_gene: TRBV4-1
j_gene: TRBJ2-3
CDR3nt: TGCGCCAGCAGCCAAGATTTGAGGATTCGATGGGATACGCAGTATTTT
CDR3aa: CASSQDLRIRWDTQYF

d_gene: TRBD2
abundance: -
v_gene: TRBV19
j_gene: TRBJ2-1
CDR3nt: TGTGCCAGTAGCTCATTACTAGCGGGACGCAATGAGCAGTTCTTC
CDR3aa: CASSSLLAGRNEQFF

d_gene: -
abundance: -
v_gene: TRBV13
j_gene: TRBJ2-5
CDR3nt: TGTGCCAGCAGCAAACGACCAGGGAGTTACGAGACCCAGTACTTC
CDR3aa: CASSKRPGSYETQYF

d_gene: -
abundance: -
v_gene: TRBV27
j_gene: TRBJ1-5
CDR3nt: TGTGCCAGCAGTTCCTACAGACCCTATAGCAATCAGCCCCAGCATTTT
CDR3aa: CASSSYRPYSNQPQHF

d_gene: -
abundance: -
v_gene: TRBV28
j_gene: TRBJ1-2
CDR3nt: TGTGCCAGCAGTTTGATCGGGGGCCGAGGAACTAACTATGGCTACACCTTC
CDR3aa: CASSLIGGRGTNYGYTF

d_gene: -
abundance: -
v_gene: TRBV28
j_gene: TRBJ2-3
CDR3nt: TGTGCCAGCAGCTTCTCAGGAAGGAGCACAGATACGCAGTATTTT
CDR3aa: CASSFSGRSTDTQYF

d_gene: -
abundance: -
v_gene: TRBV4-2
j_gene: TRBJ2-7
CDR3nt: TGTGCCAGCAGCCATGAAAGGGTTAGGGGAAACGAGCAGTACTTC
CDR3aa: CASSHERVRGNEQYF